This TCR beta chain originates from a study of OX40 agonist ivuxolimab in advanced cancers. Study-level background: The costimulatory receptor OX40 (CD134) was targeted by ivuxolimab, a fully human IgG2 agonistic monoclonal antibody. Intravenous ivuxolimab was administered to patients every 2 weeks at six dose levels: 0.01, 0.1, 0.3, 1.5, 3 and 10 mg/kg. Of the approximately 54 dose-escalation patients, hepatocellular carcinoma was present in about 20, melanoma in around 15, renal cell carcinoma in 9 and head and neck cancer in 9. The dose-escalation cohort was about 83% male with a mean age of roughly 60 years, ranging from about 20 to 85. Patients were allowed to have had prior anti-PD-1, anti-PD-L1 or anti-CTLA-4 therapy, and approximately 43% of the dose-escalation patients had previously received checkpoint inhibitors. Partial responses occurred in three dose-escalation patients, of whom one had hepatocellular carcinoma and two had cutaneous melanoma. Peripheral TCRbeta sequencing was intended to test whether TCR sequence diversity was altered and clonal T-cell expansion was caused by ivuxolimab. The paper covers the monotherapy dose-escalation part of the phase I ivuxolimab trial, which included N of about 51 patients.

The investigation overall reported the following: At doses from 0.1 to 3.0 mg/kg, clonal expansion was seen in both CD4+ and CD8+ blood T cells between baseline and week 6. Low levels of normalized T-cell clonal expansion were also seen in some patients who did not respond. On average, CD8+ T cells showed more expanded clones than CD4+ T cells after ivuxolimab. In the 0.1-3.0 mg/kg groups, partial responders were among the patients with the lowest normalized peripheral clonal expansion, particularly in CD8+ T cells. Antigen specificity was not determined for the clonally expanded peripheral T cells.

For sequencing of the TCRbeta CDR3 region, genomic DNA was extracted from the sorted cells. The immunoSEQ Assay was used for sequencing of TCRbeta CDR3 regions. TCRdb mirrors the immuneACCESS table, restricted to in-frame sequences. Some clones are absent from its copies; in checked studies, under half trace to an unresolved V gene, and the reason for the others is unknown. The sample has fewer than 100,000 clones on record, around four fifths of them singletons. About 0.76% of the sample rests with the top ten. V loses 5 bases of germline sequence and J loses 6 bases, and the interval between the two ends is 11 bases. From the cysteine up to the phenylalanine, the CDR3 has a length of 12 residues. The entry retains the CDR3 DNA only, 36 bases that are in frame from base 1. CDR1 is given as SGHVS and CDR2 as FNYEAQ, both from the germline V gene. Notes on this clone: No antigen is known for it. No base qualities exist here, and no much larger clone lies one base off it.

Patients with autoimmune disease history or receiving systemic immunosuppression were excluded from the trial. Peripheral blood for TCR sequencing was collected from all dose cohorts at baseline, on cycle 4 day 1, and on cycle 7 day 1. Samples came from an open-label, multicenter, first-in-human phase I dose-escalation trial of ivuxolimab. The trial enrolled adults with locally advanced or metastatic head and neck squamous cell, hepatocellular, melanoma or renal cell carcinoma. Before TCR sequencing, CD4+ and CD8+ T cells were separately sorted from peripheral blood. This sample comprised CD4+ or CD8+ T cells sorted from blood, obtained in a trial of the OX40 agonist ivuxolimab. The receptor was isolated from an adult with an advanced solid tumor such as melanoma, head and neck, liver or kidney cancer. This sequence uses TRBV7-6 and TRBJ2-7; no D gene is confidently identified. The sequenced DNA: TGTGCCAGCAGCGCCTTAGTCGGCGAGCAGTACTTC. Its amino acids are CASSALVGEQYF.